This paragraph covers one TCR beta chain sequence. Adult donors, all healthy and HIV-negative, had no recent acute infections or vaccinations. The donor cohort consisted entirely of Caucasian adults residing in Nashville, Tennessee. Deep-level assay runs were performed. Unsorted PBMC replicate PCRs used around 300 ng DNA, tens of thousands of T cell genomes. This table comes from immunoSEQ multiplex PCR, and its TCRdb copy is limited to in-frame clones, with some not included. This sample has around 500,000 clones, with less than 80% found just once. The CDR3 consists of 16 residues. Germline values: CDR1 SGHAT, CDR2 FQDESV (reference sequence). Trimming cost V 3 bases and J 0 bases; bases outside gene matches: 1. This record comes from a study of shared clonotypes between healthy human individuals.

The sample consisted of PBMCs. This sequence was found in a woman aged 40 to 50 in good health. Some clones in this sample may be carry-over from other donors' samples. The rearrangement uses TRBV11-1 and TRBJ2-2, with 10 positions matching TRBD1. Here the CDR3 DNA reads TGTGCCAGCAGCTTGGGACAGGGGTCGAACACCGGGGAGCTGTTTTTT. This gives the protein CASSLGQGSNTGELFF.